This T cell receptor (beta chain) came from a study of CD8+CD57+ T cells in acquired aplastic anemia. Study-wide background: On average, sorted CD4+ and CD8+ cells gave roughly 3 ug of DNA.

This clonotype has ten or more counts. Germline lookup yields CDR1 MGHDK and CDR2 SYGVNS. The CDR3 runs to 14 residues. V was pared by 5 bases and J by 2 bases, with 2 bases of the junction left unmatched. Flow cytometry had shown expanded CD8+CD57+ cells in the patients chosen for sequencing. Every patient was diagnosed with severe acquired aplastic anemia. Patients had undergone no therapy by the time their blood was sampled. Genomic DNA served as template for TCR beta VDJ and CDR3 profiling. TCRdb re-analysed the reads in MiXCR, keeping a single row per CDR3 protein. The table records roughly 160,000 distinct CDR3 sequences, 40% to 50% of them present only once.

The TCR originated in a human donor with aplastic anemia. Sequenced input: sorted CD4+, CD8+, or CD8+CD57+ T cells (not recorded which) from PBMCs. J is TRBJ2-5 and V is TRBV25-1; 10 nucleotides line up with TRBD2. The CDR3 is CASSLAGGQETQYF. The CDR3 nucleotides are TGTGCCAGCAGTTTAGCGGGAGGACAAGAGACCCAGTACTTC.